The following is a T cell receptor (beta chain) sequence with its context. Its matching antigen is unknown. The V gene lost 4 bases and the J gene lost 1 base, with 10 bases spanning the gap. The CDR3 is 14 residues long. Germline assignment: CDR1 SQVTM and CDR2 ANQGSEA. 5'RACE with constant-segment primers built TCRalpha and TCRbeta cDNA libraries with UMIs. TCRdb re-called the 5' RACE reads with MiXCR, one entry per CDR3 protein. The sample lists 75,000 to 95,000 distinct CDR3 sequences; roughly 16% were seen once. The data were obtained in a study of T-cell memory formation after mild COVID-19. The wider study: Largely donor-specific sequence clusters came from two donors.

General study points: Later expanders leaned toward CD4+, whereas clones contracting from day 15 to 85 were balanced CD4/CD8. A subset of responding clones appeared in pre-infection memory, suggesting cross-reactive memory joined.

This chain joins TRBV29-1 and TRBJ2-2, with D unclear. The sample consisted of PBMCs or a T cell subset sorted from them (not recorded which). This sequence was found in a man aged 18 to 29 who had mild COVID-19 (a few samples of this study predate the infection). Cell type and time point are not known. The CDR3 DNA is TGCAGCGTTGGCAAGGGAATGAACACCGGGGAGCTGTTTTTT. It yields the protein CSVGKGMNTGELFF.